The 8 T cell receptor beta chains given below trace back to one sample, sequenced in a study of cytomegalovirus exposure and HLA in healthy donors. Measured with immunoSEQ multiplex PCR; TCRdb has only the in-frame clones, and not every one. The sample holds about 63,000 clones, 89% seen once. Sample: PBMCs. The receptors were gathered from a woman under 30 in good health and CMV-seronegative.

This chain joins TRBV6-5 and TRBJ1-3, with D hard to call. The germline V gene has CDR1 MNHEY and CDR2 SVGAGI. The V gene lost 5 bases and the J gene lost 0 bases, with 11 bases spanning the gap. The CDR3 extends over 15 amino acids. The CDR3 loop is CASSMRSASGNTIYF. In nucleotides, the CDR3 is TGTGCCAGCAGTATGAGGAGTGCCTCTGGAAACACCATATATTTT.

The DNA of the CDR3 is TGCGCCAGCAGCCCCGGAGAGAACTCTGGAAACACCATATATTTT. This translates into CASSPGENSGNTIYF. J is TRBJ1-3 and V is TRBV5-1; unclear D gene. V shed 4 bases and J shed 0 bases, with 11 bases lying between them. CDR3 length: 15 amino acids. From germline, CDR1 is SGHRS and CDR2 YFSETQ.

V is TRBV11-2 and J is TRBJ2-3; D possibly corresponds to TRBD2 (6 bases). V was shortened by 5 bases and J by 2 bases, with 17 bases between the two germline ends. CDR3 size: 16 residues. Looked up from germline, CDR1 is SGHAT and CDR2 is FQNNGV. Here the CDR3 reads CASSEQTAGYTDTQYF. The CDR3 DNA is TGTGCCAGCAGCGAACAAACGGCGGGGTACACAGATACGCAGTATTTT. Looking up the rest from reference TRBV11-2 and TRBJ2-3 gives the full variable domain: EAGVAQSPRYKIIEKRQSVAFWCNPISGHATLYWYQQILGQGPKLLIQFQNNGVVDDSQLPKDRFSAERLKGVDSTLKIQPAKLEDSAVYLCASSEQTAGYTDTQYFGPGTRLTVL.

The chain employs TRBV28 and TRBJ2-3; TRBD2 matches 9 bases. This CDR3 has 14 residues. Per the germline V gene, CDR1 is MDHEN and CDR2 is SYDVKM. With V trimmed by 8 bases and J by 3 bases, 6 bases remained unmatched. The DNA of the CDR3 is TGTGCCAGCGCGGGCGGGAGGGCTACAGATACGCAGTATTTT. Its protein product is CASAGGRATDTQYF.

The V and J genes are TRBV28 and TRBJ1-5; a weak D match, TRBD1 (6 bases). The CDR3 extends over 16 amino acids. Germline CDR1 is MDHEN and CDR2 is SYDVKM. Trimming pared 0 bases from V and 2 bases from J, leaving 11 bases between. The CDR3 DNA follows: TGTGCCAGCAGTTTATGGAGGGGGTCGCGCAATCAGCCCCAGCATTTT. As protein: CASSLWRGSRNQPQHF.

The chain joins TRBV19 to TRBJ1-5; 7 bases map to TRBD1. Germline trimming cut 3 bases from V and 8 bases from J; bases unmatched to any gene: 10. The V gene's germline CDR1 is LNHDA and CDR2 SQIVND (reference sequence). This CDR3 has 15 amino acids. CDR3 in DNA: TGTGCCAGTAGTATCGGGACAGAGGGCGGAGAGCCCCAGCATTTT. Amino acid sequence: CASSIGTEGGEPQHF.

V and J are TRBV27 and TRBJ2-7, with 7 bases aligning to TRBD2. The length of the CDR3 is 15 residues. The J segment lost 2 bases and the V segment lost 4 bases, leaving 8 bases of the junction unmatched. Germline V lookup: CDR1 MNHEY, CDR2 SMNVEV (reference sequence). The CDR3 reads CASSSIAGSTYEQYF. The CDR3 nucleotides are TGTGCCAGCAGTTCTATAGCGGGCTCCACCTACGAGCAGTACTTC.

The genes are TRBV5-1 and TRBJ1-1; D gene uncertain. CDR3 length: 15 amino acids. V gave up 4 bases and J gave up 0 bases, with 13 bases separating them. Germline CDR1 is SGHRS and CDR2 is YFSETQ. CDR3 DNA: TGCGCCAGCAGCGAAGCGATCGAAATGAACACTGAAGCTTTCTTT. Its protein product is CASSEAIEMNTEAFF.